This is a list of T cell receptor beta chains from one sample in a study of identical twins. TCRdb used MiXCR to reprocess the 5' RACE reads, holding one entry per CDR3 protein. The sample carries 570,000 or so distinct CDR3 sequences, approximately 10% recorded once. The sample was also reused in another study, on yellow fever vaccine responses in identical twins.

Sequenced: PBMCs. The source of these receptors is a woman aged 18 to 35 in good health. Both conserved end residues are part of each CDR3. Clone size, where shown, is once, few, many, or a class for clones that have expanded.

TRBV12-3/TRBV12-4 NA CASSPTGPWFYEQYF
TRBV20-1 NA CSARVSSGAYEQYF
TRBV25-1 many CASSELWLAGDTGELFF
TRBV29-1 NA CSVEWSLSRYNEQFF
TRBV7-2 many CASSLASGWGPDTQYF
TRBV18 NA CASSPMLDTDTQYF
TRBV29-1 NA CSVKLAGADEQFF
TRBV20-1 few CSARDRRGTWDIQYF
TRBV7-9 few CASSLGNQVIDYEQYF
TRBV29-1 NA CSVDGITNYGYTF
TRBV5-1 many CASSLWSSYEQYF
TRBV29-1 many CSVREGTGELFF
TRBV20-1 NA CSARDPGQGTHEQYF
TRBV2 few CASSDRQGGTEAFF
TRBV29-1 NA CSVDWSPDTQYF
TRBV29-1 once CSGGPTDSTDTQYF
TRBV28 few CASSPLGTPQETQYF
TRBV29-1 many CSVKDRRIYGYTF
TRBV7-3 NA CASSPSSWAYEQYF
TRBV5-1 NA CASSLSRGVNTEAFF
TRBV12-3/TRBV12-4 NA CASATGTSSTDTQYF
TRBV20-1 NA CSARLGWTSGSTDTQYF
TRBV5-5 many CASSRAPGQGADTQYF
TRBV29-1 many CSVERVNEQFF
TRBV24-1 few CATSDLRLAGGVDTQYF
TRBV25-1 NA CASSEAGGFVNEQFF
TRBV11-2 many CASSSLKGQGILEQYF
TRBV10-2 few CASSHTGDYGYTF
TRBV3-1 few CASSPKRESSGDEQFF
TRBV4-3 few CASSQDRDILPNEQFF
TRBV7-6 few CASSLYQRNTDTQYF